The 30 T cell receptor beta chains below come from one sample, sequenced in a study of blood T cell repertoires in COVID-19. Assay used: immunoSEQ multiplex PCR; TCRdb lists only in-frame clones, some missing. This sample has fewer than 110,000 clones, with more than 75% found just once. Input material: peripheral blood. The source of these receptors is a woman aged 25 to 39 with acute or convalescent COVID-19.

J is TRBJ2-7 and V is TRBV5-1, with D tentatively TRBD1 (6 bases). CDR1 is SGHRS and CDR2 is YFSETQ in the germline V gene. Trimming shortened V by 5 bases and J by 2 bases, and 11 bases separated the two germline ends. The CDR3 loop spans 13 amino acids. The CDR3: CASRVGQTYEQYF. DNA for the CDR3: TGCGCCAGCAGGGTCGGACAGACCTACGAGCAGTACTTC.

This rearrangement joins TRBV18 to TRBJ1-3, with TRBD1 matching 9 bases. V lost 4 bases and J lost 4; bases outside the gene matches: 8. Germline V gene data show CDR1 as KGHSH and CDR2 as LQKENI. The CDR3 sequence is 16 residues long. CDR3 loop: CASSLSGTGSGNTIYF. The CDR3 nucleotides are TGTGCCAGCTCACTCTCCGGGACAGGGAGCGGAAACACCATATATTTT.

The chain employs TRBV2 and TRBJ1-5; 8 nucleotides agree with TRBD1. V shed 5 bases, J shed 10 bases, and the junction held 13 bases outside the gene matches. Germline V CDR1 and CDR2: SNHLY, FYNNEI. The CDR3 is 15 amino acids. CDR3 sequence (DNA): TGTGCCAGCAGTTCTCCCGGGACAGGTCCACAACCCCAGCATTTT. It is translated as CASSSPGTGPQPQHF. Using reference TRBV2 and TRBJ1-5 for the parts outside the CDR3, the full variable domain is EPEVTQTPSHQVTQMGQEVILRCVPISNHLYFYWYRQILGQKVEFLVSFYNNEISEKSEIFDDQFSVERPDGSNFTLKIRSTKLEDSAMYFCASSSPGTGPQPQHFGDGTRLSIL.

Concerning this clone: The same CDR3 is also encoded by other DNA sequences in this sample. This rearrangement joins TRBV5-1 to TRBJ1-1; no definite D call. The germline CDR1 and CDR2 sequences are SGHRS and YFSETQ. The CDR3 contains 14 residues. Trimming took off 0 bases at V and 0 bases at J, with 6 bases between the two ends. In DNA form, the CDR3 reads TGCGCCAGCAGCTTGGACGGGTTGAACACTGAAGCTTTCTTT. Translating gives CASSLDGLNTEAFF.

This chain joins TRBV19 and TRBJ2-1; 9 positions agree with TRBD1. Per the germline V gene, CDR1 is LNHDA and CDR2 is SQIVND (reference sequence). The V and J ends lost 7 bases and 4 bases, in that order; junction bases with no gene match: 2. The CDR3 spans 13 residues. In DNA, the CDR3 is TGTGCCAGTAATGACAGGGGGTACAATGAGCAGTTCTTC. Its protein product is CASNDRGYNEQFF.

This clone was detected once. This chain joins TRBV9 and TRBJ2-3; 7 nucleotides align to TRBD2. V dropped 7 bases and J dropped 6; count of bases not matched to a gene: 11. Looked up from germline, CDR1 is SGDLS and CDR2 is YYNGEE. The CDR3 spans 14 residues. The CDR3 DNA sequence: TGTGCCAGCCGCCGGAATCTAGCGGAGGATACGCAGTATTTT. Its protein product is CASRRNLAEDTQYF.

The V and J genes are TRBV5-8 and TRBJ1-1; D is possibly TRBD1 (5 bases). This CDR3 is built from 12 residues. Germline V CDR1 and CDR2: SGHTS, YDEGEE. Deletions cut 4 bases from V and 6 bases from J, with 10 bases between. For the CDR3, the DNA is TGTGCCAGCAGCCGGGGGGGGGCTGAAGCTTTCTTT. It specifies CASSRGGAEAFF.

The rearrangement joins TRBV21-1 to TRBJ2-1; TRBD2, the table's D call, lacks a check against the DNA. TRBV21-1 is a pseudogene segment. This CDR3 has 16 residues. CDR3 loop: CASSTTINSKANEQFF. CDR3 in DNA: TGTGCCAGCAGCACAACGATAAATTCAAAAGCCAATGAGCAGTTCTTC.

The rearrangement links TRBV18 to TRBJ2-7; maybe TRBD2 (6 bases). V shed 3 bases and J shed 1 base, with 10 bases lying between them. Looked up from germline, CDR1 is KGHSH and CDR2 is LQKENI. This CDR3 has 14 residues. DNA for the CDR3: TGTGCCAGCTCACCTAGGCGGGGATCCTACGAGCAGTACTTC. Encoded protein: CASSPRRGSYEQYF.

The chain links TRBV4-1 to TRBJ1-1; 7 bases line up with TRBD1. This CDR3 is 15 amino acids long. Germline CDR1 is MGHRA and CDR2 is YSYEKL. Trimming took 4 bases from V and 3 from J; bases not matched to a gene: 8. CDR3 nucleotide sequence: TGCGCCAGCAGCCCCCGGGACAGTAGGGACACTGAAGCTTTCTTT. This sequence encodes CASSPRDSRDTEAFF.

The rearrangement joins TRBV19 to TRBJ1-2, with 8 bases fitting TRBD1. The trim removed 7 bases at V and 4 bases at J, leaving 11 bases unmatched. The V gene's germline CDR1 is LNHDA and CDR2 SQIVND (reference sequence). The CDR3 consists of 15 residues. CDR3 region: CASTQGARQFYGYTF. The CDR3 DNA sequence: TGTGCCAGTACCCAGGGGGCCCGGCAATTCTATGGCTACACCTTC.

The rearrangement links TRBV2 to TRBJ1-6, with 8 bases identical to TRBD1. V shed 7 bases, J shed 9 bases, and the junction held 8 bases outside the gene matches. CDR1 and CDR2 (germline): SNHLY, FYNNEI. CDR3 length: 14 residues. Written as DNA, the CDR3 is TGTGCCAGCATAGATACAGGGGGGTTTTCACCCCTCCACTTT. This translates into CASIDTGGFSPLHF. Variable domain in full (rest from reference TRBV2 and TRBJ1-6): EPEVTQTPSHQVTQMGQEVILRCVPISNHLYFYWYRQILGQKVEFLVSFYNNEISEKSEIFDDQFSVERPDGSNFTLKIRSTKLEDSAMYFCASIDTGGFSPLHFGNGTRLTVT.

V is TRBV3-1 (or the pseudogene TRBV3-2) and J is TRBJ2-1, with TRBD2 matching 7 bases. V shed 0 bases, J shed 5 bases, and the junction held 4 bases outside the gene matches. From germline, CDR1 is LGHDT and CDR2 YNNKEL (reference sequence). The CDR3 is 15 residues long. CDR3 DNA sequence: TGTGCCAGCAGCCAAGAGTCTAGCGGCCACAATGAGCAGTTCTTC. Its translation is CASSQESSGHNEQFF.

This chain's CDR3 is CASSSGGLDGYTF. The CDR3 coding sequence is TGTGCCAGCAGTTCAGGGGGCCTAGATGGCTACACCTTC. This chain connects TRBV27 to TRBJ1-2, with 8 positions matching TRBD1. V trimming: 4 bases; J trimming: 6 bases; junction bases outside the gene matches: 4. CDR3 length: 13 amino acids. Germline V gene lookup returns CDR1 MNHEY and CDR2 SMNVEV (reference sequence).

CDR3 region: CASSLEITEAGELFF. The CDR3 DNA sequence: TGTGCCAGCAGCTTAGAAATCACCGAAGCGGGGGAGCTGTTTTTT. J is TRBJ2-2 and V is TRBV11-2, with D hard to call. The V gene lost 0 bases and the J gene lost 8 bases, with 13 bases spanning the gap. Germline V gene lookup returns CDR1 SGHAT and CDR2 FQNNGV. The CDR3 extends over 15 amino acids.

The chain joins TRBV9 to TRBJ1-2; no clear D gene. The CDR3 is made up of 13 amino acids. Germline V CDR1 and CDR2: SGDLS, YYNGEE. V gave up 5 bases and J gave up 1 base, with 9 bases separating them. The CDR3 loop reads CASRPVFNYGYTF. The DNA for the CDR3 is TGTGCCAGCAGGCCGGTCTTTAACTATGGCTACACCTTC.

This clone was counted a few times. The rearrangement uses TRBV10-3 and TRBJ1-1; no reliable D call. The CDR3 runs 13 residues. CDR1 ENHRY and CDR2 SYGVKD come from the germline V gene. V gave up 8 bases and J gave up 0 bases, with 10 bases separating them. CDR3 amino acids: CAIAAVLNTEAFF. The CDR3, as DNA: TGTGCCATCGCTGCGGTTCTGAACACTGAAGCTTTCTTT.

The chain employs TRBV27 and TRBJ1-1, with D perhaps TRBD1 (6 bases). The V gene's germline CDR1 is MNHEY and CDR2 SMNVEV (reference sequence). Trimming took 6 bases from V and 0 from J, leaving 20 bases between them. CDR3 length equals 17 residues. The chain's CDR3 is CASSARERGGLNTEAFF. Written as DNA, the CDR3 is TGTGCCAGCAGCGCAAGAGAGAGGGGGGGTTTGAACACTGAAGCTTTCTTT.

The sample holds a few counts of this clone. The CDR3 loop reads CANGQATYEQYF. Written as DNA, the CDR3 is TGTGCCAACGGACAGGCTACCTACGAGCAGTACTTC. This rearrangement joins TRBV6-4 to TRBJ2-7, with 7 nucleotides matching TRBD1. The CDR3 consists of 12 residues. Germline trimming cut 10 bases from V and 2 bases from J; bases unmatched to any gene: 5. The germline V gene has CDR1 MRHNA and CDR2 SNTAGT.

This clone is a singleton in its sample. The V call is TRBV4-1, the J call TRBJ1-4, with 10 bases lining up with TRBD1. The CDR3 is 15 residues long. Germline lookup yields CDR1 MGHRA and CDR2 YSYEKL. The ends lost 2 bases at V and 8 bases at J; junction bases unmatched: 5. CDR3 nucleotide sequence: TGCGCCAGCAGCCAACCCGGGACAGGGGCCGAAAAACTGTTTTTT. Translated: CASSQPGTGAEKLFF.

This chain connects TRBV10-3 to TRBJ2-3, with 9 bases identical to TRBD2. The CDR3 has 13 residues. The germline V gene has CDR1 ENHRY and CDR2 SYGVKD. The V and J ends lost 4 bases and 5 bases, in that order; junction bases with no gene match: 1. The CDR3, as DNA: TGTGCCATCAGTGGGACTAGCGAAGATACGCAGTATTTT. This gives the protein CAISGTSEDTQYF.

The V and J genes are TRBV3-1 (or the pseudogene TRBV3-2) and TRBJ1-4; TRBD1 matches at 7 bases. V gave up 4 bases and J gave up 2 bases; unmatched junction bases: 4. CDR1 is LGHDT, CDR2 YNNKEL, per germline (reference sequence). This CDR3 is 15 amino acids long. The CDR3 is CASSRATGTNEKLFF. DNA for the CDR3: TGTGCCAGCAGCCGCGCGACAGGGACTAATGAAAAACTGTTTTTT.

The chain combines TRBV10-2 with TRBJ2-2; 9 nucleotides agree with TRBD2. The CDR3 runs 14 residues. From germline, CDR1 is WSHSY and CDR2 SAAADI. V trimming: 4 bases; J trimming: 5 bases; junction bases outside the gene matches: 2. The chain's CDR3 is CASSGSGGTGELFF. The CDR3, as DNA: TGCGCCAGCAGTGGTAGCGGGGGAACCGGGGAGCTGTTTTTT.

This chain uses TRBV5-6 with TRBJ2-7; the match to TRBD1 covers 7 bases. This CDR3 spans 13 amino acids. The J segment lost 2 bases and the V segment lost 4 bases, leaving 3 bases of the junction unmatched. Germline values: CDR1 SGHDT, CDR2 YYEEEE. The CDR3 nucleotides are TGTGCCAGCAGCCCGACAGGGACCTACGAGCAGTACTTC. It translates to CASSPTGTYEQYF.

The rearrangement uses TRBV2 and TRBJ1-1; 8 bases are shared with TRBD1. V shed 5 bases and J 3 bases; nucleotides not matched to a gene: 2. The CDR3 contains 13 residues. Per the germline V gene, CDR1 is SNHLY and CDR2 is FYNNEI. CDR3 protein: CASSLDRDTEAFF. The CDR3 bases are TGTGCCAGCAGTTTGGACAGGGACACTGAAGCTTTCTTT.

The DNA for the CDR3 is TGTGCCAGTAGTATAACGGGTGGGTTCGGTGGTGAAGCTTTCTTT. This encodes CASSITGGFGGEAFF. J is TRBJ1-1 and V is TRBV19; D unclear. Germline CDR1 and CDR2: LNHDA and SQIVND (reference sequence). Deletions cut 2 bases from V and 7 bases from J, with 17 bases between. The CDR3 runs to 15 residues.

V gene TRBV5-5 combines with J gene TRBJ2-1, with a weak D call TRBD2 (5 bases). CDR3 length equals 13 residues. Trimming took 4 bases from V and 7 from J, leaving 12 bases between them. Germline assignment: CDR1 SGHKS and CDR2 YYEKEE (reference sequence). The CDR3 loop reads CASSLTSFNEQFF. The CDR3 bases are TGTGCCAGCAGCCTTACTAGTTTTAATGAGCAGTTCTTC.

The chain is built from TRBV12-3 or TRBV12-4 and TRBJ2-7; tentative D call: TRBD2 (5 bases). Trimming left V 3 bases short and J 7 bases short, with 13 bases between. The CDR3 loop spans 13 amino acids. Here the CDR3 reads CASSFHGKYEQYF. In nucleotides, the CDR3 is TGTGCCAGCAGTTTCCACGGGAAATATGAGCAGTACTTC.

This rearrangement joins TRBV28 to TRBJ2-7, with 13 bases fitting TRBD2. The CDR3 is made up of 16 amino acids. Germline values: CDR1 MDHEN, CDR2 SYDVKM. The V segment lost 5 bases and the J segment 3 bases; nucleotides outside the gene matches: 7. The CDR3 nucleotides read TGTGCCAGCAGTCCGGGACTAGCGGGGATCTTCTACGAGCAGTACTTC. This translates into CASSPGLAGIFYEQYF. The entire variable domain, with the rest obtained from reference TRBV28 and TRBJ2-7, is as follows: DVKVTQSSRYLVKRTGEKVFLECVQDMDHENMFWYRQDPGLGLRLIYFSYDVKMKEKGDIPEGYSVSREKKERFSLILESASTNQTSMYLCASSPGLAGIFYEQYFGPGTRLTVT.

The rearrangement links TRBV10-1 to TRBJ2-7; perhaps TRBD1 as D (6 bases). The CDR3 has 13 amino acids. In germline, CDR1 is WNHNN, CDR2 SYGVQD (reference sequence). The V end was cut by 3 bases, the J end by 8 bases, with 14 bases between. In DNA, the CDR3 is TGCGCCAGCAGTGATAGGGACAATCCCAAGCAGTACTTC. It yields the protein CASSDRDNPKQYF.